Reported below is one TCR beta chain. CDR3 length: 17 residues. Germline values: CDR1 MDHEN, CDR2 SYDVKM. V shed 4 bases, J shed 4 bases, and the junction held 16 bases outside the gene matches. The protocol was immunoSEQ multiplex PCR, while the TCRdb copy is restricted to in-frame clones and leaves out a portion. Here the sample spans about 100,000 clones, about 88% being singletons. These data originate in a study of blood T cell repertoires in COVID-19. Background on the study: COVID-19 samples from acute and convalescent phases originated in the United States, Italy and Spain.

The clonotype comes from a man of 80 years or more with acute or convalescent COVID-19. The sequenced sample was peripheral blood. The J gene is TRBJ2-7, the V gene TRBV28; 7 nucleotides agree with TRBD1. The CDR3 protein is CASSSSAPGGIGYEQYF. Here the CDR3 DNA reads TGTGCCAGCAGTTCATCGGCCCCAGGGGGAATCGGATACGAGCAGTACTTC. The full variable domain, in which reference TRBV28 and TRBJ2-7 provide the parts outside the CDR3, is DVKVTQSSRYLVKRTGEKVFLECVQDMDHENMFWYRQDPGLGLRLIYFSYDVKMKEKGDIPEGYSVSREKKERFSLILESASTNQTSMYLCASSSSAPGGIGYEQYFGPGTRLTVT.